This T cell receptor (beta chain) was identified in a study of T cells in tumors and immune-related adverse events. Generated by immunoSEQ multiplex PCR, the TCRdb table keeps only in-frame clones and is missing some. This table holds fewer than 25,000 clones, about 90% found once. Sequencing was performed on lymph node tissue, taken from a patient treated with anti-PD-1 therapy. The TCR was taken from a female donor with metastatic renal cell carcinoma.

The CDR3 nucleotides read TGTGCCAGCAGTGAATGGGGTGATGGGACCCAGTACTTC. It translates to CASSEWGDGTQYF. J is TRBJ2-5 and V is TRBV2; no firm D call. The V gene's germline CDR1 is SNHLY and CDR2 FYNNEI. The V gene lost 2 bases and the J gene lost 7 bases, with 11 bases spanning the gap. This CDR3 comprises 13 residues.